These 11 T cell receptor beta chains came from one sample sequenced in a study of cytomegalovirus exposure and HLA in healthy donors. PCR primers comprised 60 Vbeta and 13 Jbeta primers. Sequencing used immunoSEQ multiplex PCR; TCRdb keeps in-frame clones, though not all of them. The sample holds about 98,000 clones; around 67% are singletons and the top ten take 2% to 3%. Sequenced input: PBMCs. The receptors come from a man in his forties or fifties in good health and CMV-seronegative.

This clone has only one observation. This chain uses TRBV27 with TRBJ2-2, with D uncertain. The V end was cut by 2 bases, the J end by 5 bases, with 12 bases between. Germline V CDR1 and CDR2: MNHEY, SMNVEV (reference sequence). The CDR3 length is 15 residues. CDR3 bases: TGTGCCAGCAGTTTACTTACCACCGGGACCGGGGAGCTGTTTTTT. Translating it yields CASSLLTTGTGELFF.

This clone was observed a handful of times. The chain uses TRBV6-5 and TRBJ2-7, with TRBD1 identical over 9 bases. Germline CDR1 reads MNHEY; CDR2 reads SVGAGI. J gave up 7 bases and V 6 bases, and 13 bases lay outside the gene matches. The CDR3 is 15 amino acids. The CDR3 DNA is TGTGCCAGCAGAGCTTTCACCGGGACAGGGAGTGAGCAGTACTTC. It yields the protein CASRAFTGTGSEQYF.

The CDR3 spells CASSWAASQGTLHF. In DNA form, the CDR3 reads TGTGCCAGCAGTTGGGCGGCATCCCAGGGCACCCTCCACTTT. V and J are TRBV6-1 and TRBJ1-6, with D possibly matching TRBD1 (5 bases). V gave up 5 bases and J gave up 14 bases, with 19 bases separating them. The CDR3 extends over 14 amino acids. Looked up from germline, CDR1 is MNHNS and CDR2 is SASEGT.

V usage is TRBV6-1 and J usage is TRBJ2-3; TRBD2 agrees at 10 bases. The CDR3 totals 16 residues. Germline values: CDR1 MNHNS, CDR2 SASEGT. Losses at the gene ends were 3 bases for V and 6 bases for J; bases not matched to a gene: 9. In nucleotides, the CDR3 is TGTGCCAGCAGTGATAAGCGGGAGGGATGGGCGGATACGCAGTATTTT. Translating gives CASSDKREGWADTQYF.

The rearrangement joins TRBV9 to TRBJ2-3; 11 bases agree with TRBD2. J was trimmed by 5 bases and V by 0 bases; bases with no gene match: 5. The CDR3 loop spans 16 amino acids. Germline V CDR1 and CDR2: SGDLS, YYNGEE. The CDR3 region has the DNA TGTGCCAGCAGCGTAGATAGCGGGGGGGGCGGAGATACGCAGTATTTT. Amino acids: CASSVDSGGGGDTQYF.

The CDR3 DNA follows: TGCGCCAGCAGCCAAGATCGACCGGGACTAGCGGGTTACGAGCAGTACTTC. It yields the protein CASSQDRPGLAGYEQYF. The V and J genes are TRBV4-1 and TRBJ2-5, with 12 bases that match TRBD2. The better agreement between TRBJ2-7 and the DNA end casts doubt on the J call. Germline V gene data show CDR1 as MGHRA and CDR2 as YSYEKL. CDR3 length: 17 residues.

V and J are TRBV2 and TRBJ2-3; TRBD2 agrees at 7 bases. The length of the CDR3 is 15 residues. Trimming took 3 bases from V and 4 from J; bases not matched to a gene: 7. Germline CDR1 and CDR2: SNHLY and FYNNEI. CDR3 amino acids: CASSDRGVQADTQYF. As DNA, the CDR3 is TGTGCCAGCAGTGATCGGGGGGTGCAGGCAGATACGCAGTATTTT.

The J gene is TRBJ2-1, the V gene TRBV7-2; D gene uncertain. Germline lookup yields CDR1 SGHTA and CDR2 FQGNSA. V dropped 5 bases and J dropped 6 bases, with 11 bases sitting between them. The CDR3 contains 13 residues. Here the CDR3 reads CASSPYLTNEQFF. The CDR3 DNA sequence: TGTGCCAGCAGCCCTTACCTAACCAATGAGCAGTTCTTC.

Only a few counts were recorded for this clone. The V gene is TRBV9, the J gene TRBJ2-7; 12 nucleotides align to TRBD2. V shed 3 bases, J shed 6 bases, and the junction held 10 bases outside the gene matches. Per germline, CDR1 SGDLS and CDR2 YYNGEE. The CDR3 is made up of 16 amino acids. CDR3 sequence (DNA): TGTGCCAGCAGCGCGAGACTAGCGGGAGTGTTGGCCGAGCAGTACTTC. As protein: CASSARLAGVLAEQYF.

The rearrangement joins TRBV19 to TRBJ2-5; TRBD2 might be the D (6 bases). Germline CDR1 is LNHDA and CDR2 is SQIVND (reference sequence). The CDR3 is 15 residues long. Trimming removed 3 bases at V and 5 bases at J, with 16 bases between. The CDR3 coding sequence is TGTGCCAGTAGTATGGGTACTAGCTCGGGCGAGACCCAGTACTTC. It specifies CASSMGTSSGETQYF.

V and J are TRBV28 and TRBJ2-7, with a weak D call TRBD2 (6 bases). Germline CDR1 and CDR2: MDHEN and SYDVKM. The V and J ends lost 5 bases and 7 bases respectively, with 27 bases between them. The CDR3 has 17 amino acids. CDR3 protein: CASSGSSGRGPLGEQYF. The CDR3 bases are TGTGCCAGCAGTGGTAGCAGTGGGCGGGGCCCTTTAGGGGAGCAGTACTTC. Full variable domain (rest looked up from reference TRBV28 and TRBJ2-7): DVKVTQSSRYLVKRTGEKVFLECVQDMDHENMFWYRQDPGLGLRLIYFSYDVKMKEKGDIPEGYSVSREKKERFSLILESASTNQTSMYLCASSGSSGRGPLGEQYFGPGTRLTVT.